The 22 T cell receptor beta chains presented below share a single source sample, sequenced in a study of T cell responses to AZD1222 COVID-19 vaccine. Sequenced by immunoSEQ multiplex PCR; TCRdb stores in-frame clones only, minus some. Among under 150,000 clones, around 93% were seen once, and the ten largest hold around 4.7%. This specimen was peripheral blood, taken on day 0 of AZD1222 vaccination. Receptor source: an adult in good health.

This chain joins TRBV21-1 and TRBJ2-3; the DNA was not used to check the table's D call, TRBD1. TRBV21-1 counts as a pseudogene. This CDR3 spans 15 amino acids. Written as DNA, the CDR3 is TGTGCCAAGGGAGGGACAGGACGAATCACAGATACGCAGTATTTT. Translating gives CAKGGTGRITDTQYF.

The rearrangement links TRBV12-2 to TRBJ2-3; no check of the table's D call, TRBD2, against the DNA was made. TRBV12-2 is an annotated pseudogene. The CDR3 is 14 amino acids. The CDR3: CASRKGLATDTQYF. CDR3 coding DNA: TGTGCAAGTCGCAAGGGACTAGCCACAGATACGCAGTATTTT.

The gene calls are TRBV27 and TRBJ2-1, with 11 bases identical to TRBD1. Germline V gene lookup returns CDR1 MNHEY and CDR2 SMNVEV (reference sequence). The CDR3 length is 16 residues. V shed 4 bases, J shed 7 bases, and the junction held 9 bases outside the gene matches. CDR3 coding DNA: TGTGCCAGCAGTTCCAAGGACAGGGGGCTTGTTAATGAGCAGTTCTTC. Translating it yields CASSSKDRGLVNEQFF.

The chain couples TRBV7-2 to TRBJ1-2; 9 bases are shared with TRBD1. Looked up from germline, CDR1 is SGHTA and CDR2 is FQGNSA. J gave up 2 bases and V 5 bases, and 12 bases lay outside the gene matches. This CDR3 is 17 amino acids long. The CDR3 DNA is TGTGCCAGCAGCCCCCTGACAGGGGGAAAAAGAAACTATGGCTACACCTTC. It codes for CASSPLTGGKRNYGYTF.

The V gene is TRBV3-1 (or the pseudogene TRBV3-2), the J gene TRBJ2-7, with TRBD2 matching 9 bases. CDR1 and CDR2 from the germline V gene are LGHDT and YNNKEL (reference sequence). This CDR3 spans 15 amino acids. V shed 4 bases and J 3 bases; nucleotides not matched to a gene: 7. The CDR3: CASSPSSGNYYEQYF. DNA for the CDR3: TGTGCCAGCAGCCCGTCTAGCGGGAATTACTACGAGCAGTACTTC.

CDR3 region: CASSPFGVGIYNEQFF. The CDR3 coding sequence is TGTGCCAGCAGCCCTTTTGGCGTAGGTATCTACAATGAGCAGTTCTTC. The chain joins TRBV11-2 to TRBJ2-1, with D uncertain. The V end lost 5 bases, the J end lost 3 bases, and 17 bases lay between the germline ends. This CDR3 spans 16 amino acids. Germline CDR1 SGHAT, CDR2 FQNNGV. The full variable domain, its missing parts supplied by reference TRBV11-2 and TRBJ2-1, is EAGVAQSPRYKIIEKRQSVAFWCNPISGHATLYWYQQILGQGPKLLIQFQNNGVVDDSQLPKDRFSAERLKGVDSTLKIQPAKLEDSAVYLCASSPFGVGIYNEQFFGPGTRLTVL.

The chain joins TRBV13 to TRBJ1-3; D uncertain. This CDR3 is built from 18 residues. Between the trimmed V and J ends, which lost 2 bases and 3 bases, there was a span of 20 bases. Germline V lookup: CDR1 PRHDT, CDR2 FYEKMQ (reference sequence). As DNA, the CDR3 is TGTGCCAGCAGCTTAAGTGGCTGGGATAAACCTAATGGAAACACCATATATTTT. Protein sequence: CASSLSGWDKPNGNTIYF.

The rearrangement links TRBV19 to TRBJ2-3; 8 nucleotides line up with TRBD1. The CDR3 totals 15 residues. The germline gives CDR1 LNHDA, CDR2 SQIVND (reference sequence). Trimming at V came to 7 bases and at J to 6 bases, leaving 12 bases not matched to a gene. CDR3 region: CASTNGQGVRDTQYF. CDR3 in DNA: TGTGCCAGTACCAACGGACAGGGCGTAAGGGATACGCAGTATTTT.

The chain couples TRBV3-1 (or the pseudogene TRBV3-2) to TRBJ2-2, with 13 nucleotides matching TRBD2. V lost 7 bases and J lost 6; bases outside the gene matches: 8. Germline V gene sequence: CDR1 LGHDT, CDR2 YNNKEL (reference sequence). CDR3 length: 16 residues. Here the CDR3 DNA reads TGTGCCAGCACCCTGACTAGCGGGAGGCTCGCCGGGGAGCTGTTTTTT. Translated, it gives CASTLTSGRLAGELFF.

The chain joins TRBV6-5 to TRBJ1-1, with unresolved D. Germline CDR1 reads MNHEY; CDR2 reads SVGAGI. Trimming shortened V by 7 bases and J by 0 bases, and 9 bases separated the two germline ends. The CDR3 covers 13 residues. CDR3 nucleotide sequence: TGTGCCAGCAATAACGGCTTGAACACTGAAGCTTTCTTT. Its translation: CASNNGLNTEAFF.

The chain combines TRBV19 with TRBJ2-7, with D uncertain. The germline V and J ends were trimmed by 3 bases and 4 bases, with 16 bases remaining between them. The CDR3 is 15 residues long. Germline CDR1 and CDR2: LNHDA and SQIVND (reference sequence). CDR3 DNA: TGTGCCAGTAGTATCGCCCACGGAGAATCATACGAGCAGTACTTC. Its protein product is CASSIAHGESYEQYF.

V usage is TRBV10-3 and J usage is TRBJ2-4, with D perhaps TRBD2 (5 bases). Germline V lookup: CDR1 ENHRY, CDR2 SYGVKD. The CDR3 length is 13 residues. V was trimmed by 5 bases and J by 3 bases, leaving 8 bases between them. This CDR3 reads CAISQDFKNIQYF. In DNA form, the CDR3 reads TGTGCCATCAGTCAGGACTTCAAAAACATTCAGTACTTC.

This chain joins TRBV30 and TRBJ1-5; TRBD1 is a possible D gene (5 bases). Germline CDR1 GTSNPN, CDR2 SVGIG (reference sequence). Trimming removed 4 bases at V and 4 bases at J, with 14 bases between. CDR3 length: 14 amino acids. Written as DNA, the CDR3 is TGTGCCTGGACGACGGGGGGACCGAATCAGCCCCAGCATTTT. Protein sequence: CAWTTGGPNQPQHF.

The V and J genes are TRBV5-5 and TRBJ2-7; possibly TRBD1 for D (6 bases). V lost 4 bases, J lost 0 bases, and 17 bases lay in between. CDR3 length: 16 residues. The germline V gene has CDR1 SGHKS and CDR2 YYEKEE (reference sequence). The CDR3 spells CASSERTDSRSYEQYF. As DNA, the CDR3 is TGTGCCAGCAGCGAACGGACAGATTCTCGCTCCTACGAGCAGTACTTC.

J is TRBJ2-1 and V is TRBV29-1; 9 bases agree with TRBD1. V shed 6 bases and J 1 base; nucleotides not matched to a gene: 4. The V gene's germline CDR1 is SQVTM and CDR2 ANQGSEA. The CDR3 loop spans 14 amino acids. CDR3 amino acids: CSVPGQGSYNEQFF. The CDR3 DNA is TGCAGCGTCCCGGGACAGGGATCCTACAATGAGCAGTTCTTC.

The chain uses TRBV3-1 (or the pseudogene TRBV3-2) and TRBJ2-7, with 7 bases identical to TRBD2. V gave up 0 bases and J gave up 2 bases; unmatched junction bases: 4. Germline lookup yields CDR1 LGHDT and CDR2 YNNKEL (reference sequence). The CDR3 runs 15 residues. Here the CDR3 DNA reads TGTGCCAGCAGCCAAGATTCAGGACTAGCCTACGAGCAGTACTTC. It is translated as CASSQDSGLAYEQYF.

This chain joins TRBV6-2 or TRBV6-3 and TRBJ2-5; the match to TRBD2 covers 10 bases. The CDR3 contains 15 residues. Germline CDR1 MNHEY, CDR2 SVGEGT. V was clipped by 2 bases and J by 4 bases; unmatched bases: 4. The CDR3: CASSYRASGRETQYF. CDR3 nucleotides: TGTGCCAGCAGTTACAGGGCTAGCGGGAGAGAGACCCAGTACTTC.

V and J are TRBV9 and TRBJ1-1; D remains unclear. Germline assignment: CDR1 SGDLS and CDR2 YYNGEE. The V gene lost 0 bases and the J gene lost 7 bases, with 16 bases spanning the gap. The CDR3 totals 15 residues. CDR3 nucleotides: TGTGCCAGCAGCGTAGAAGACTTGAGTGGGATTGAAGCTTTCTTT. Translation: CASSVEDLSGIEAFF. The variable domain in full, completed from reference TRBV9 and TRBJ1-1, reads DSGVTQTPKHLITATGQRVTLRCSPRSGDLSVYWYQQSLDQGLQFLIQYYNGEERAKGNILERFSAQQFPDLHSELNLSSLELGDSALYFCASSVEDLSGIEAFFGQGTRLTVV.

V gene TRBV3-1 (or the pseudogene TRBV3-2) combines with J gene TRBJ2-7; D ambiguous. The CDR3 has 14 residues. CDR1 LGHDT and CDR2 YNNKEL come from the germline V gene (reference sequence). V was pared by 1 base and J by 6 bases, with 13 bases between. CDR3 sequence: CASSQVDRLSEQYF. As DNA, the CDR3 is TGTGCCAGCAGCCAAGTGGATCGACTGAGCGAGCAGTACTTC.

This clone was detected a few times. DNA of the CDR3: TGTGCCAGCAGTTTTAGTGACCAGGGGTTCGGCTACACCTTC. It codes for CASSFSDQGFGYTF. The chain has TRBV27 and TRBJ1-2; D is perhaps TRBD1 (6 bases). Germline lookup yields CDR1 MNHEY and CDR2 SMNVEV (reference sequence). There are 14 residues in the CDR3. Trimming took 3 bases from V and 8 from J, leaving 16 bases between them.

This clone was seen once. The chain combines TRBV27 with TRBJ2-1; 9 bases map to TRBD2. The V segment lost 6 bases and the J segment 9 bases; nucleotides outside the gene matches: 18. The germline gives CDR1 MNHEY, CDR2 SMNVEV (reference sequence). This CDR3 is 17 amino acids long. The CDR3: CASRITSAGGLNIEQFF. The CDR3 region has the DNA TGTGCCAGCAGGATCACATCGGCGGGAGGGTTGAATATTGAGCAGTTCTTC.

The chain carries TRBV3-1 (or the pseudogene TRBV3-2) and TRBJ1-2, with D possibly matching TRBD1 (5 bases). Germline assignment: CDR1 LGHDT and CDR2 YNNKEL (reference sequence). V shed 0 bases and J shed 6 bases, with 14 bases lying between them. The CDR3 totals 15 residues. The CDR3 DNA follows: TGTGCCAGCAGCCAAGATCTGAGGGGCGGGAATGGCTACACCTTC. It encodes CASSQDLRGGNGYTF.